A single sample gave rise to the 15 T cell receptor beta chains below, sequenced in a study of response to subunit inactivated influenza vaccine. TCRdb analysed the RT-PCR reads with MiXCR anew, one entry per CDR3 protein. The sample lists over 400,000 distinct CDR3 sequences; over 10% were seen once. Specimen: PBMCs from blood, collected about 40 days after vaccination. The receptor set was obtained from a man aged 50-59 years who received an inactivated influenza vaccine.

This clonotype was counted at least ten times. V is TRBV7-2 and J is TRBJ2-3; D is uncertain. Per germline, CDR1 SGHTA and CDR2 FQGNSA. The CDR3 runs to 12 residues. V lost 4 bases to trimming and J lost 2 bases, with 4 bases between them. CDR3 in amino acids: CASSSNTDTQYF. DNA of the CDR3: TGTGCCAGCAGCTCGAACACAGATACGCAGTATTTT.

As regards this clonotype: At one boundary the junction diverges from the germline segment, which might be a read error. The CDR3: CVSRYREGETQYF. CDR3 coding DNA: TGTGTCAGCAGATACCGGGAGGGAGAGACCCAGTACTTC. The rearrangement links TRBV6-2 or TRBV6-3 to TRBJ2-5; 8 bases fit TRBD2. The CDR3 is 13 residues long. Germline assignment: CDR1 MNHEY and CDR2 SVGEGT.

The rearrangement links TRBV5-1 to TRBJ2-5, with D perhaps matching TRBD2 (6 bases). This CDR3 spans 13 amino acids. V lost 8 bases and J lost 3, with 14 bases in between. Per germline, CDR1 SGHRS and CDR2 YFSETQ. The CDR3 loop reads CASRLGGKETQYF. CDR3 nucleotide sequence: TGCGCCAGTCGACTGGGGGGTAAAGAGACCCAGTACTTC.

Of note for this clonotype: A clone one base away is much larger, so this may be a read error. J is TRBJ1-1 and V is TRBV12-3 or TRBV12-4; a possible D gene is TRBD1 (5 bases). The CDR3 runs to 13 residues. V lost 4 bases to trimming and J lost 5 bases, with 11 bases between them. The CDR3 nucleotides are TGTGCCAGCAGTTGTAAGGGGAGTACTGAAGCTTTCTTT. It translates to CASSCKGSTEAFF.

V and J are TRBV6-1 and TRBJ2-6; tentative D call: TRBD1 (6 bases). Germline assignment: CDR1 MNHNS and CDR2 SASEGT. V was pared by 6 bases and J by 2 bases, with 11 bases between. This CDR3 contains 15 residues. In DNA form, the CDR3 reads TGTGCCAGCAGCACCTCAGGGGCTGGGGCCAACGTCCTGACTTTC. Its protein is CASSTSGAGANVLTF.

The rearrangement uses TRBV27 and TRBJ1-1; weak D call: TRBD1 (5 bases). V was trimmed by 7 bases and J by 1 base, leaving 13 bases between them. Per the germline V gene, CDR1 is MNHEY and CDR2 is SMNVEV (reference sequence). The CDR3 extends over 14 amino acids. Here the CDR3 reads CASKLGQGNTEAFF. The CDR3 region has the DNA TGTGCCAGCAAACTCGGGCAGGGGAACACTGAAGCTTTCTTT.

This clonotype was seen many times. The rearrangement links TRBV24-1 to TRBJ2-5; D assignment may be TRBD1 or TRBD2 (6 bases each). Germline loops: CDR1 KGHDR, CDR2 SFDVKD. This CDR3 is built from 15 residues. V was trimmed by 5 bases and J by 2 bases, leaving 14 bases between them. CDR3 in amino acids: CATSGKGGLQETQYF. The DNA for the CDR3 is TGTGCCACCAGTGGTAAGGGGGGCCTACAAGAGACCCAGTACTTC.

As regards this clonotype: A read error may produce the germline difference seen at one junction end. This chain links TRBV7-2 with TRBJ2-1, with TRBD2 identical over 11 bases. This CDR3 spans 16 amino acids. Germline CDR1 is SGHTA and CDR2 is FQGNSA. This chain's CDR3 is CASSVTSGTTYSEQFF. For the CDR3, the DNA is TGTGCCAGCAGCGTGACTAGCGGGACGACCTACAGTGAGCAGTTCTTC.

The sample holds a few counts of this clonotype. The rearrangement uses TRBV7-9 and TRBJ1-1, with 9 nucleotides matching TRBD1. Germline loops: CDR1 SEHNR, CDR2 FQNEAQ (reference sequence). This CDR3 is built from 15 residues. V gave up 2 bases and J gave up 1 base; unmatched junction bases: 2. CDR3 coding DNA: TGTGCCAGCAGCTTATCGGGACAGGGGAACACTGAAGCTTTCTTT. It translates to CASSLSGQGNTEAFF.

The chain is built from TRBV12-3 or TRBV12-4 and TRBJ2-5; 9 bases fit TRBD2. The junction had 4 bases not matched to a gene; V was cut back by 5 bases and J by 3 bases. This CDR3 has 14 amino acids. Written as DNA, the CDR3 is TGTGCCAGCAGTGATCGGACTAGCGAAGAGACCCAGTACTTC. It encodes CASSDRTSEETQYF.

This clonotype occurred a few times. The DNA of the CDR3 is TGTGCCAGCAGCTTACGAGCGCGGACAGGGGTTACCGGGGAGCTGTTTTTT. The encoded protein is CASSLRARTGVTGELFF. The chain carries TRBV7-9 and TRBJ2-2; 9 bases align to TRBD1. Per germline, CDR1 SEHNR and CDR2 FQNEAQ (reference sequence). The CDR3 loop spans 17 amino acids. The trim removed 2 bases at V and 5 bases at J, leaving 9 bases unmatched.

The chain combines TRBV20-1 with TRBJ2-7; a weak D match, TRBD2 (6 bases). Trimming left V 4 bases short and J 2 bases short, with 9 bases between. This CDR3 has 12 residues. Germline lookup yields CDR1 DFQATT and CDR2 SNEGSKA (reference sequence). This CDR3 is CSAKIAAYEQYF. In DNA form, the CDR3 reads TGCAGTGCTAAAATAGCGGCCTACGAGCAGTACTTC.

The rearrangement uses TRBV7-8 and TRBJ2-4, with 10 positions matching TRBD2. CDR1 SGHVS and CDR2 FQNEAQ come from the germline V gene. This CDR3 is 17 amino acids long. The J segment lost 3 bases and the V segment lost 5 bases, leaving 10 bases of the junction unmatched. The CDR3 coding sequence is TGTGCCAGCAGCCCACCGGGACTAGCGTCTGGCAAAAACATTCAGTACTTC. Protein: CASSPPGLASGKNIQYF.

This clonotype was detected a few times. This sequence joins TRBV3-1 and TRBJ2-7; D ambiguous. The V gene lost 0 bases and the J gene lost 3 bases, with 6 bases spanning the gap. The CDR3 spans 13 residues. Germline CDR1 is LGHDT and CDR2 is YNNKEL (reference sequence). The CDR3 DNA is TGTGCCAGCAGCCAAGATTATCGCTACGAGCAGTACTTC. Residues: CASSQDYRYEQYF.

This clonotype was detected a few times. The rearrangement joins TRBV2 to TRBJ2-7; TRBD1 is a possible D gene (6 bases). Germline V gene sequence: CDR1 SNHLY, CDR2 FYNNEI. The CDR3 is 12 residues long. Trimming stripped 4 bases from V and 5 bases from J, with 9 bases between. The CDR3 region has the DNA TGTGCCAGCAGTGGGGGACACCACGAGCAGTACTTC. Its protein product is CASSGGHHEQYF.